Below are 10 T cell receptor beta chains sequenced from a single sample in a study of cytomegalovirus exposure and HLA in healthy donors. Some clones are missing from TCRdb's copy, which holds only in-frame ones; the method was immunoSEQ multiplex PCR. The sample records roughly 200,000 clones, around nine tenths being singletons. The specimen sequenced was PBMCs. The receptors originated from a young man in good health and CMV-seropositive.

The table lists this clone with a count of one. The chain joins TRBV7-3 to TRBJ2-5; D assignment may be TRBD1 or TRBD2 (5 bases each). This CDR3 has 14 residues. Trimming removed 5 bases from V and 5 bases from J, with 15 bases in between. Germline V CDR1 and CDR2: SGHTA, FQGTGA. The DNA of the CDR3 is TGTGCCAGCAGCCCCGGGACGGGCAGCGAGACCCAGTACTTC. Protein product: CASSPGTGSETQYF.

The chain employs TRBV28 and TRBJ2-2, with 8 bases lining up with TRBD1. This CDR3 region has 14 residues. The germline CDR1 and CDR2 sequences are MDHEN and SYDVKM. V shed 3 bases, J shed 3 bases, and the junction held 0 bases outside the gene matches. CDR3 region: CASSLTGDTGELFF. DNA for the CDR3: TGTGCCAGCAGTTTGACAGGGGACACCGGGGAGCTGTTTTTT.

This clone was detected once. This chain uses TRBV5-1 with TRBJ1-5; the D is unclear. Per germline, CDR1 SGHRS and CDR2 YFSETQ. There are 13 residues in the CDR3. The germline V and J ends were trimmed by 5 bases and 4 bases, with 10 bases remaining between them. The CDR3 DNA follows: TGCGCCAGCAGGTTTGATGATAATCAGCCCCAGCATTTT. This encodes CASRFDDNQPQHF.

The chain joins TRBV7-2 to TRBJ1-6, with a possible D match to TRBD1 (6 bases). The CDR3 length is 16 residues. Between the trimmed V and J ends, which lost 4 bases and 5 bases, there was a span of 15 bases. Germline V gene sequence: CDR1 SGHTA, CDR2 FQGNSA. CDR3 amino acids: CASSWTASRDNSPLHF. Written as DNA, the CDR3 is TGTGCCAGCAGCTGGACAGCGAGTAGGGATAATTCACCCCTCCACTTT.

The chain carries TRBV4-1 and TRBJ1-5; a weak D match, TRBD1 (5 bases). CDR1 is MGHRA and CDR2 is YSYEKL in the germline V gene. Trimming pared 4 bases from V and 0 bases from J, leaving 13 bases between. This CDR3 comprises 16 residues. This CDR3 reads CASSLPGADSNQPQHF. Written as DNA, the CDR3 is TGCGCCAGCAGCCTCCCTGGGGCGGATAGCAATCAGCCCCAGCATTTT.

CDR3 DNA: TGTGCCAGCAGCGTAGAAAGTTTCGAGACCCAGTACTTC. It encodes CASSVESFETQYF. The V and J genes are TRBV9 and TRBJ2-5; no firm D call. V gave up 0 bases and J gave up 5 bases, with 8 bases separating them. CDR3 length: 13 amino acids. Germline CDR1 and CDR2: SGDLS and YYNGEE.

The V call is TRBV6-5, the J call TRBJ1-6; no definite D call. Trimming took off 5 bases at V and 6 bases at J, with 8 bases between the two ends. Germline CDR1 is MNHEY and CDR2 is SVGAGI. The CDR3 spans 13 residues. This CDR3 is CASSNSINSPLHF. CDR3 DNA sequence: TGTGCCAGCAGTAACAGTATTAATTCACCCCTCCACTTT.

J is TRBJ1-1 and V is TRBV9; D is uncertain. There are 16 residues in the CDR3. V lost 6 bases to trimming and J lost 1 base, with 19 bases between them. The germline CDR1 and CDR2 sequences are SGDLS and YYNGEE. The CDR3 is CASTPQLRLANTEAFF. The CDR3 nucleotides read TGTGCCAGCACCCCACAGTTGAGGCTCGCGAACACTGAAGCTTTCTTT.

The gene calls are TRBV2 and TRBJ2-1, with 10 bases aligning to TRBD2. The length of the CDR3 is 15 residues. The V segment lost 8 bases and the J segment 5 bases; nucleotides outside the gene matches: 9. Germline-derived CDR1 and CDR2 are SNHLY and FYNNEI. For the CDR3, the DNA is TGTGCCAGCCGTCGATCTAGCGGGAGTGACAATGAGCAGTTCTTC. Protein sequence: CASRRSSGSDNEQFF.

The chain recombines TRBV19 with TRBJ1-4; D gene uncertain. Trimming pared 6 bases from V and 1 base from J, leaving 9 bases between. The CDR3 covers 14 residues. CDR1 and CDR2 from the germline V gene are LNHDA and SQIVND (reference sequence). The CDR3 DNA follows: TGTGCCAGTAGAGTCCGGGAAACTAATGAAAAACTGTTTTTT. Its translation is CASRVRETNEKLFF.